This T cell receptor beta chain was captured by sequencing in a study of blood T cell repertoires in COVID-19. Overall study: Samples came from the United States, Italy and Spain, spanning acute and convalescent COVID-19. Sample material is recorded as cDNA or gDNA derived from T cells, B-cell-depleted T cells, or PBMCs.

The table came from immunoSEQ multiplex PCR; TCRdb's copy has only in-frame clones and leaves some out. The table includes around 160,000 clones, about 84% detected once. Trimming removed 2 bases from V and 5 bases from J, with 9 bases in between. The CDR3 has 14 amino acids. The germline V gene has CDR1 SGHDN and CDR2 FVKESK. The rearrangement uses TRBV14 and TRBJ2-2; perhaps TRBD1 as D (6 bases). This TCR was recovered from a man aged 55 to 69 with active or convalescent COVID-19. Source material: peripheral blood. CDR3 in DNA: TGTGCCAGCAGCCAATACAGGGCTACCGGGGAGCTGTTTTTT. It yields the protein CASSQYRATGELFF. The full variable domain, with the rest looked up from reference TRBV14 and TRBJ2-2, is EAGVTQFPSHSVIEKGQTVTLRCDPISGHDNLYWYRRVMGKEIKFLLHFVKESKQDESGMPNNRFLAERTGGTYSTLKVQPAELEDSGVYFCASSQYRATGELFFGEGSRLTVL.